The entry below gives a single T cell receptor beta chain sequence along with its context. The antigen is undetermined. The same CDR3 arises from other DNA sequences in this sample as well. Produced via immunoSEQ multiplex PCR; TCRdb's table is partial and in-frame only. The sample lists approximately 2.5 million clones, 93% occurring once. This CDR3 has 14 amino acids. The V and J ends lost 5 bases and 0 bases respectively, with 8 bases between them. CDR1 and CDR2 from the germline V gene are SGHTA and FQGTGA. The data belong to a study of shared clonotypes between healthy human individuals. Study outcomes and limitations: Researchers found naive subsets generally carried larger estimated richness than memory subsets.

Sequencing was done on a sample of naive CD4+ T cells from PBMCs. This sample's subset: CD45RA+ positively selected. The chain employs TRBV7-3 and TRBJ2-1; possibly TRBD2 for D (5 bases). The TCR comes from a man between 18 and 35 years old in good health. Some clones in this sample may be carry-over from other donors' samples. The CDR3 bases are TGTGCCAGCAGCCCGGGGAACTCCTACAATGAGCAGTTCTTC. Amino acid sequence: CASSPGNSYNEQFF.